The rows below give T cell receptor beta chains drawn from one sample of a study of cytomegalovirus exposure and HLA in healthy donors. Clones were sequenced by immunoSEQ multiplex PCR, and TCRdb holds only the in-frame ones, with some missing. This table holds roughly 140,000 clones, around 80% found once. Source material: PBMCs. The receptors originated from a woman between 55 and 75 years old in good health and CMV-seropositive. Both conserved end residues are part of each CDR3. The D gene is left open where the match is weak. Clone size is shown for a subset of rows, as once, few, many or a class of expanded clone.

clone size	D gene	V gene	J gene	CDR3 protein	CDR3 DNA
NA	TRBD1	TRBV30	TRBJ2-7	CAWSRGTETYEQYF	TGTGCCTGGAGTAGGGGGACAGAGACCTACGAGCAGTACTTC
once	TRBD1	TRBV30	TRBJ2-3	CAWTEGQGTDTQYF	TGTGCCTGGACGGAGGGACAGGGCACAGATACGCAGTATTTT
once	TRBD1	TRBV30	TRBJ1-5	CASNGQGGLEPQHF	TGTGCCTCGAACGGACAGGGAGGTTTGGAACCCCAGCATTTT
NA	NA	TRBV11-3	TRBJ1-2	CASSLDTELTGDYGYTF	TGTGCCAGCAGCTTAGACACCGAACTGACAGGAGACTATGGCTACACCTTC
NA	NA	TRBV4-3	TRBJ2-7	CASSQGGGSYEQYF	TGCGCCAGCAGCCAAGGCGGAGGGTCCTACGAGCAGTACTTC
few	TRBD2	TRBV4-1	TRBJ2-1	CASSQTSGDNEQFF	TGCGCCAGCAGCCAAACTAGCGGGGACAATGAGCAGTTCTTC
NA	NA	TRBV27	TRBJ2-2	CASSFFGSGELFF	TGTGCCAGCAGTTTCTTCGGGTCCGGGGAGCTGTTTTTT
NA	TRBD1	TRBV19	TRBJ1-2	CASSPRQGGGYTF	TGTGCCAGTAGTCCGAGACAGGGCGGGGGCTACACCTTC
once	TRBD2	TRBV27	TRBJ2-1	CASSLFQAGDWNEQFF	TGTGCCAGCAGTTTATTCCAAGCGGGAGACTGGAATGAGCAGTTCTTC
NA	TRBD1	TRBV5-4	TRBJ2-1	CASIHTGTGDNEQFF	TGTGCCAGCATCCATACCGGGACAGGGGACAATGAGCAGTTCTTC
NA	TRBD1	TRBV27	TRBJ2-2	CASSLLRGQGAGELFF	TGTGCCAGCAGTTTGTTGCGGGGACAGGGGGCCGGGGAGCTGTTTTTT
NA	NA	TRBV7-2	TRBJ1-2	CASSSEGANYGYTF	TGTGCCAGCAGCTCCGAAGGGGCTAACTATGGCTACACCTTC
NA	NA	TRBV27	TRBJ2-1	CASSPMTGNEQFF	TGTGCCAGCAGCCCGATGACAGGCAATGAGCAGTTCTTC
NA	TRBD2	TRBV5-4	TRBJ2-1	CANSPPKRDLAGLYNEQFF	TGTGCCAACTCTCCCCCCAAGAGGGACCTAGCGGGGCTCTACAATGAGCAGTTCTTC
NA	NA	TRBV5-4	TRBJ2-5	CASSLGGSRGETQYF	TGTGCCAGCAGCTTGGGAGGGTCACGGGGGGAGACCCAGTACTTC
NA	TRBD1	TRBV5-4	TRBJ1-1	CASSPSPGQAMNTEAFF	TGTGCCAGCAGCCCATCTCCGGGACAGGCAATGAACACTGAAGCTTTCTTT
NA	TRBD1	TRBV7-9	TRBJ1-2	CASSFGDRDYGYTF	TGTGCCAGCAGCTTCGGGGACAGGGACTATGGCTACACCTTC
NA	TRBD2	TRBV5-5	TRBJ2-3	CASSLGGLAETDTQYF	TGTGCCAGCAGCTTGGGGGGACTAGCGGAAACAGATACGCAGTATTTT
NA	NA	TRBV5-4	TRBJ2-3	CASSLDTGVGTDTQYF	TGTGCCAGCAGCTTGGATACGGGAGTAGGAACAGATACGCAGTATTTT
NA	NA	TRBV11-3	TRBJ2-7	CASSLASINSSYEQYF	TGTGCCAGCAGCTTAGCTTCGATAAATAGCTCCTACGAGCAGTACTTC
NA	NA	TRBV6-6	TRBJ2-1	CASTQTGYNEQFF	TGTGCCAGCACCCAAACGGGATACAATGAGCAGTTCTTC
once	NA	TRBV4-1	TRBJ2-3	CASSQRVGADTQYF	TGCGCCAGCAGCCAGAGGGTTGGGGCAGATACGCAGTATTTT
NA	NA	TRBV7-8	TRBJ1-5	CASSSQAGVIGPQHF	TGTGCCAGCAGCTCCCAGGCTGGTGTGATCGGGCCCCAGCATTTT
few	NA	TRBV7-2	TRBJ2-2	CASSLAGGGGAGELFF	TGTGCCAGCAGCTTAGCTGGGGGAGGGGGGGCCGGGGAGCTGTTTTTT
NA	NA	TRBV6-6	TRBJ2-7	CASTPAAGPNEQYF	TGTGCCAGCACCCCCGCGGCGGGACCGAACGAGCAGTACTTC
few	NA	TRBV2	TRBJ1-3	CASSEGGLTSSGNTIYF	TGTGCCAGCAGTGAAGGGGGGCTCACTAGCTCTGGAAACACCATATATTTT
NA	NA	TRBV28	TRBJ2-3	CASSQVWGTQYF	TGTGCCAGCAGTCAGGTGTGGGGCACGCAGTATTTT
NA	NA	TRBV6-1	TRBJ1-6	CASARFINSPLHF	TGTGCCAGCGCCAGGTTTATTAATTCACCCCTCCACTTT
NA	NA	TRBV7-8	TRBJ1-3	CASSVYRRSSGNTIYF	TGTGCCAGCAGCGTGTACAGGAGAAGCTCTGGAAACACCATATATTTT
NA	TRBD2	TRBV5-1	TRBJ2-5	CASSAESGSRETQYF	TGCGCCAGCAGCGCAGAGAGCGGGAGTCGGGAGACCCAGTACTTC
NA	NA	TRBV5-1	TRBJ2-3	CASRDWKLLGDTQYF	TGCGCCAGCAGGGACTGGAAGCTACTAGGGGATACGCAGTATTTT
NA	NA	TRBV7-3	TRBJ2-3	CASSASGTDTQYF	TGTGCCAGCAGCGCCTCGGGCACAGATACGCAGTATTTT
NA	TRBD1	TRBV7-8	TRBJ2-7	CASSLVRDSTYEQYF	TGTGCCAGCAGCTTAGTCCGGGACAGCACCTACGAGCAGTACTTC
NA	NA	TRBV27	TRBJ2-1	CASSSSNEQFF	TGTGCCAGCAGTTCCAGCAATGAGCAGTTCTTC
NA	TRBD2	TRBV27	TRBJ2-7	CASSLNLGLALYEQYF	TGTGCCAGCAGTTTAAACTTAGGACTAGCGCTGTACGAGCAGTACTTC
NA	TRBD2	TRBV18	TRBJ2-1	CASSSGLAGGGAYNEQFF	TGTGCCAGCTCATCGGGACTAGCGGGAGGGGGGGCCTACAATGAGCAGTTCTTC
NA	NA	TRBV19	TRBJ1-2	CASSIVSVRQGGYTF	TGTGCCAGTAGTATTGTGTCAGTTCGGCAGGGTGGCTACACCTTC
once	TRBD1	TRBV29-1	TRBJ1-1	CSETRQGAMNTEAFF	TGCAGCGAAACACGACAGGGGGCGATGAACACTGAAGCTTTCTTT
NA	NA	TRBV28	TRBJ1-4	CASSLTGSTNEKLFF	TGTGCCAGCAGTCTCACAGGATCAACTAATGAAAAACTGTTTTTT
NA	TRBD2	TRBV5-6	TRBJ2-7	CASSSWGLAGDRSYEQYF	TGTGCCAGCAGTTCCTGGGGACTAGCGGGAGATCGTTCCTACGAGCAGTACTTC
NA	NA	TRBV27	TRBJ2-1	CASSLLSVTKYNEQFF	TGTGCCAGCAGTTTATTGTCGGTCACGAAGTACAATGAGCAGTTCTTC
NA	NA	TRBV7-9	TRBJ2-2	CASSFGLPMNTGELFF	TGTGCCAGCAGCTTCGGACTTCCAATGAACACCGGGGAGCTGTTTTTT
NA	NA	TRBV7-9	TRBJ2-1	CASSLAPGVAAYNEQFF	TGTGCCAGCAGCTTAGCCCCCGGGGTAGCGGCGTACAATGAGCAGTTCTTC
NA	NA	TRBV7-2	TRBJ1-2	CASSPTTRAWGYTF	TGTGCCAGCAGCCCAACCACGCGGGCCTGGGGCTACACCTTC
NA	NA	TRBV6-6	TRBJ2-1	CASSYRGTYNEQFF	TGTGCCAGCAGTTACCGGGGAACCTACAATGAGCAGTTCTTC
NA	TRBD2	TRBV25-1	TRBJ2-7	CASSSAGTSYYEQYF	TGTGCCAGCAGTTCGGCCGGGACTAGCTACTACGAGCAGTACTTC
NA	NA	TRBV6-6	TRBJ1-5	CASRVQRGAGNQPQHF	TGTGCCAGCAGGGTGCAGCGGGGGGCTGGCAATCAGCCCCAGCATTTT
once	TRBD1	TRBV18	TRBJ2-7	CASSRDRGINEQYF	TGTGCCAGCTCACGGGACAGGGGAATCAACGAGCAGTACTTC
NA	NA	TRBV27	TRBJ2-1	CASSFFTSESYNEQFF	TGTGCCAGCAGTTTCTTCACTAGTGAAAGCTACAATGAGCAGTTCTTC
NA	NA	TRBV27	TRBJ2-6	CASSPLSGANVLTF	TGTGCCAGCAGTCCCCTCTCTGGGGCCAACGTCCTGACTTTC
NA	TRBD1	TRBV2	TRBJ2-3	CASSPDRVTDTQYF	TGTGCCAGCAGTCCCGACAGGGTCACAGATACGCAGTATTTT
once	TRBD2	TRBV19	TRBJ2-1	CASSPWSGSSYNEQFF	TGTGCCAGTAGTCCGTGGAGCGGGAGCTCCTACAATGAGCAGTTCTTC
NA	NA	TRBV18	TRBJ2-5	CASSGSSQETQYF	TGTGCCAGCTCTGGGAGTTCCCAAGAGACCCAGTACTTC
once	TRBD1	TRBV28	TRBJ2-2	CALRGTNTGELFF	TGTGCACTCAGGGGGACGAACACCGGGGAGCTGTTTTTT
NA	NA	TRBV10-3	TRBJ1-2	CAISERGLAPYGYTF	TGTGCCATCAGTGAGAGGGGTTTAGCTCCCTATGGCTACACCTTC
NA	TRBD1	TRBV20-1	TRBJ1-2	CSTDRAYGYTF	TGCAGTACTGACAGGGCCTATGGCTACACCTTC
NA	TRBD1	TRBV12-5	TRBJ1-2	CASALGTDYGYTF	TGTGCTAGTGCCCTGGGGACAGACTATGGCTACACCTTC
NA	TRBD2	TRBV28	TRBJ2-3	CASSPTTSGRLDTQYF	TGTGCCAGCAGTCCCACTACTAGCGGGAGGTTAGATACGCAGTATTTT
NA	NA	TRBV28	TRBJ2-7	CASSSRLGTVVYEQYF	TGTGCCAGCAGCTCTCGACTAGGGACAGTAGTCTACGAGCAGTACTTC